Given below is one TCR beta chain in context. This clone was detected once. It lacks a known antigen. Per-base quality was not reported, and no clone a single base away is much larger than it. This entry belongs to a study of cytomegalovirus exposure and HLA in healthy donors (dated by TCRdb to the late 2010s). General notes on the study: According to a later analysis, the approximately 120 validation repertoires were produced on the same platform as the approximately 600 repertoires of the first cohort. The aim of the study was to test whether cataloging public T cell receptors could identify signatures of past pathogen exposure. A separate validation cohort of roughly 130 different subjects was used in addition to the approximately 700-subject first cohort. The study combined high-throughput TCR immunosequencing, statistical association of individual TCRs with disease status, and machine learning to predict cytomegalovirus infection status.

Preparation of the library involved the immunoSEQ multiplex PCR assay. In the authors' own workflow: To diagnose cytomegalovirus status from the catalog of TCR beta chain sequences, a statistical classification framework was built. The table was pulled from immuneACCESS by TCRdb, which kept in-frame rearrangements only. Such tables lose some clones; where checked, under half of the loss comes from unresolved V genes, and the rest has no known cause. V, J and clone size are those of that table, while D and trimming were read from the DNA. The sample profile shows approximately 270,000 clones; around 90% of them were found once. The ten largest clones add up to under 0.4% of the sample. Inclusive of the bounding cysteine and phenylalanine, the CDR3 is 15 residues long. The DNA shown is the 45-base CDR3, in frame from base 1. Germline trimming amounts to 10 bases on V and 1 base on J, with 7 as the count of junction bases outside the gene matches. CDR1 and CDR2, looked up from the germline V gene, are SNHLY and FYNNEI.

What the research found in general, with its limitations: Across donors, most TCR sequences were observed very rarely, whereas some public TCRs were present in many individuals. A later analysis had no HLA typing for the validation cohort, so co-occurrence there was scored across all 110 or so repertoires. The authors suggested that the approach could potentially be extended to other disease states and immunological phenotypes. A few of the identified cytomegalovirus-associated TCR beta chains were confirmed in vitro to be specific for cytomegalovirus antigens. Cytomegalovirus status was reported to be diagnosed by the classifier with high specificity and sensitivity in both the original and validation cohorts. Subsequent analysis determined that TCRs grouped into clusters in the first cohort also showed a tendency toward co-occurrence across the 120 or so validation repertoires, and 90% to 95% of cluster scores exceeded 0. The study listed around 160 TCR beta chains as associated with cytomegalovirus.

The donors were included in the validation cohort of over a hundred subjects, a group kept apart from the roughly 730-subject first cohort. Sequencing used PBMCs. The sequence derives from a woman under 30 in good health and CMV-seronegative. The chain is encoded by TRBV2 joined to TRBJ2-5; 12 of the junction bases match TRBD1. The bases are TGTGCCAAAAAAAGGGACAGGGGGCTCCAAGAGACCCAGTACTTC. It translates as CAKKRDRGLQETQYF. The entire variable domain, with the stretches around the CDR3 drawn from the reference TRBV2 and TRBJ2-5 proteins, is EPEVTQTPSHQVTQMGQEVILRCVPISNHLYFYWYRQILGQKVEFLVSFYNNEISEKSEIFDDQFSVERPDGSNFTLKIRSTKLEDSAMYFCAKKRDRGLQETQYFGPGTRLLVL.